This T cell receptor beta chain was identified during a study of cytomegalovirus exposure and HLA in healthy donors. Overall study context: The early release's HLA-typed donors yielded 65 million to 85 million unique TCRs.

Concerning this clone: No antigen is known for it.

Germline lookup yields CDR1 MNHEY and CDR2 SVGAGI. The V gene lost 6 bases and the J gene lost 7 bases, with 18 bases spanning the gap. This CDR3 has 14 amino acids. Overall study results and limits: There were over 150 TCR beta chains listed as cytomegalovirus-associated.

This PCR relied on a set of 60 Vbeta primers and 13 Jbeta primers. In the source study's methods: A later analysis tallied approximately 87 million unique TCR beta chains, around 10 million of them shared. Sequencing used immunoSEQ multiplex PCR; TCRdb keeps in-frame clones, though not all of them. The V and J calls and clone size were taken over from that table, and D and trimming were inferred from the DNA. The sample carries 150,000 or so clones, around 76% recorded once. Specimen: PBMCs. This sequence originates from a male donor in good health and CMV-seronegative. The J gene is TRBJ1-1, the V gene TRBV6-5; D gene uncertain. Here the CDR3 reads CASRNIGKSVEAFF. DNA for the CDR3: TGTGCCAGCAGGAACATAGGAAAGAGCGTTGAAGCTTTCTTT.